The T cell receptor beta chain under discussion was sequenced for a study of OX40 agonist ivuxolimab in advanced cancers. The overall study: Previous treatment with anti-PD-1, anti-PD-L1 or anti-CTLA-4 therapy was allowed; about 37% had received some.

Measured with immunoSEQ multiplex PCR; TCRdb has only the in-frame clones, and not every one. This table holds more than 9,000 clones, approximately 69% found once. The TCR sequence derives from an adult with an advanced solid tumor such as melanoma, head and neck, liver or kidney cancer. Source: CD4+ or CD8+ T cells sorted from blood, taken in a trial of the OX40 agonist ivuxolimab.

CDR3: CASSQQPDTGELFF. CDR3 nucleotides: TGTGCCAGCAGCCAACAACCTGACACCGGGGAGCTGTTTTTT. The rearrangement joins TRBV14 to TRBJ2-2; D is unresolved. With 2 bases removed from V and 3 bases from J, the gap between germline ends came to 7 bases. Germline CDR1 is SGHDN and CDR2 is FVKESK. This CDR3 comprises 14 residues. The whole variable domain, remainder taken from reference TRBV14 and TRBJ2-2, is EAGVTQFPSHSVIEKGQTVTLRCDPISGHDNLYWYRRVMGKEIKFLLHFVKESKQDESGMPNNRFLAERTGGTYSTLKVQPAELEDSGVYFCASSQQPDTGELFFGEGSRLTVL.